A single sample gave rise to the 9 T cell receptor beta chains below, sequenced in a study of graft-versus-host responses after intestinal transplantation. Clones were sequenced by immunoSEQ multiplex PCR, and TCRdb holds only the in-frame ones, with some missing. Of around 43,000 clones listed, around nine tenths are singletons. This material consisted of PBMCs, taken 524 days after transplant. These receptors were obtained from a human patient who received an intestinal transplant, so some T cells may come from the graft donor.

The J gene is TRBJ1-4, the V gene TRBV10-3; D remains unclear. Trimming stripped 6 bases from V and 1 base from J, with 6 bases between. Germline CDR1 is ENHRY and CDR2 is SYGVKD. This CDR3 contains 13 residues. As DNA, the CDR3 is TGTGCCATCAGGGGCGGAACTAATGAAAAACTGTTTTTT. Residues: CAIRGGTNEKLFF.

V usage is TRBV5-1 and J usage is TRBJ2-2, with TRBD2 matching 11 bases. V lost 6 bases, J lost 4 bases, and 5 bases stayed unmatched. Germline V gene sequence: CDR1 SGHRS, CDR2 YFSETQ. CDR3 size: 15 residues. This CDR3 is CASNLAGGSTGELFF. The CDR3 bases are TGCGCCAGCAACCTAGCGGGAGGTTCCACCGGGGAGCTGTTTTTT.

CDR3 amino acids: CASILGLADTQYF. CDR3 DNA: TGTGCCAGCATCCTGGGACTAGCAGATACGCAGTATTTT. This rearrangement joins TRBV2 to TRBJ2-3; 8 bases fit TRBD2. Trimming cost V 7 bases and J 4 bases; bases outside gene matches: 4. The CDR3 contains 13 residues. The V gene's germline CDR1 is SNHLY and CDR2 FYNNEI.

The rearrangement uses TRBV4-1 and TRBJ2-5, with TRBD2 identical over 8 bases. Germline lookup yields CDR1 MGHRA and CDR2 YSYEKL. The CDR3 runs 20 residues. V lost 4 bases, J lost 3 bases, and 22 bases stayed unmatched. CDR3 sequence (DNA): TGCGCCAGCAGCCCAATGGGGGAACAGCGGGAGTTACTTTTTAAAGAGACCCAGTACTTC. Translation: CASSPMGEQRELLFKETQYF.

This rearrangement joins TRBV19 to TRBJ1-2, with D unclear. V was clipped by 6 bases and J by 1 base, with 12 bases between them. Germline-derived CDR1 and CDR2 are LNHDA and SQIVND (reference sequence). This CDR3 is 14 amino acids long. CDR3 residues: CASRRRANNYGYTF. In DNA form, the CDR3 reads TGTGCCAGTAGGAGGAGAGCGAATAACTATGGCTACACCTTC.

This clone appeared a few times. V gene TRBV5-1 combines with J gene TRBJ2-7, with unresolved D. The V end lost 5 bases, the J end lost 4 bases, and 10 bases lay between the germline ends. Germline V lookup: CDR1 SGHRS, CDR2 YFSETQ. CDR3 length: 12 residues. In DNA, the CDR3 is TGCGCCAGCAGAGGCGAGGAGTACGAGCAGTACTTC. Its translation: CASRGEEYEQYF.

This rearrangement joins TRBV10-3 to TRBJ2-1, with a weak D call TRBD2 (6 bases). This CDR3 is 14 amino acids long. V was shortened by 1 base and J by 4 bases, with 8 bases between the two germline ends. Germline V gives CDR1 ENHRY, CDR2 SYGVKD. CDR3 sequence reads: CAISEFSGYNEQFF. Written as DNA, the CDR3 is TGTGCCATCAGTGAGTTTAGCGGATACAATGAGCAGTTCTTC.

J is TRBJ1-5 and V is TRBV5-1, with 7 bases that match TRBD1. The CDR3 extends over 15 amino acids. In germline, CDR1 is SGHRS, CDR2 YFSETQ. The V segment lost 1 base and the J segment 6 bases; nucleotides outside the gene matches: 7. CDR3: CASSLRGGASQPQHF. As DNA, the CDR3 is TGCGCCAGCAGCTTGCGAGGGGGCGCGTCTCAGCCCCAGCATTTT. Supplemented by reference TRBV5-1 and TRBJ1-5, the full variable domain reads KAGVTQTPRYLIKTRGQQVTLSCSPISGHRSVSWYQQTPGQGLQFLFEYFSETQRNKGNFPGRFSGRQFSNSRSEMNVSTLELGDSALYLCASSLRGGASQPQHFGDGTRLSIL.

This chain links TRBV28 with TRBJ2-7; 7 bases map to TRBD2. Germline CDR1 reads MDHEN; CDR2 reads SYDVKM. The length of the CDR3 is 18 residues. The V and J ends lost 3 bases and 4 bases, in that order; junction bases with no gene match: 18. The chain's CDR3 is CASSLWGGTPSPPYEQYF. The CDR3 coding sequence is TGTGCCAGCAGTTTGTGGGGGGGGACTCCCTCCCCCCCTTACGAGCAGTACTTC.